This is a list of T cell receptor beta chains from one sample in a study of blood T cell repertoires in COVID-19. Generated by immunoSEQ multiplex PCR, the TCRdb table keeps only in-frame clones and is missing some. The table has about 39,000 clones, approximately 89% seen once. Specimen: peripheral blood. These receptors were obtained from a man between 45 and 60 years old with active COVID-19. Each CDR3 is given without its conserved first and last residue.

TRBJ2-1,TRBV5-1,ASRREISYNEQF
TRBJ1-1,TRBV5-1,ASSVSAGLNTEAF
TRBJ2-5,TRBV2,ASDRGEGETQY
TRBJ1-6,TRBV5-1,ASSLGTGYNSPLH
TRBJ1-2,TRBV5-8,ASSLVGGGYT
TRBJ1-2,TRBV12-3/TRBV12-4,ASGDRVGYGYT
TRBJ2-2,TRBV2,ASSERVNTGELF
TRBJ2-7,TRBV5-6,ASSLYWSTPYEQY
TRBJ2-3,TRBV7-3,ASSLVITDTQY
TRBJ2-7,TRBV5-1,ASSLGRTSTPYEQY
TRBJ1-6,TRBV5-1,ASSLMLGQAVSLH
TRBJ2-7,TRBV4-1,ASSLHQGYEQY
TRBJ1-1,TRBV6-6,ASSQGQGVYTEAF
TRBJ2-1,TRBV24-1,ATSEEGHEQF
TRBJ2-1,TRBV5-6,ASSIYGESSYNEQF
TRBJ2-5,TRBV15,ATSRVTSSGETQY
TRBJ2-3,TRBV28,ASSLSGRQDTQY
TRBJ1-1,TRBV29-1,SAAQGDTEAF
TRBJ2-2,TRBV27,ASRQGRNTGELF
TRBJ1-2,TRBV7-8,ASSFAGFGPYGYT
TRBJ1-5,TRBV2,ASSQGQGGQPQH
TRBJ1-1,TRBV29-1,SVEDYRGMNTEAF
TRBJ2-2,TRBV15,ATSRGDSRGGELF
TRBJ2-1,TRBV9,ASSASGTSYNEQF
TRBJ1-1,TRBV18,ASSPLTGGTNTEAF
TRBJ2-3,TRBV5-6,ASSPRGARWWNTQY
TRBJ2-5,TRBV7-6,ASRGPGETQY
TRBJ1-4,TRBV4-2,ASSQGTGSPNEKLF
TRBJ1-2,TRBV7-9,ASSLEWANYGYT
TRBJ2-2,TRBV27,ASKMKLNTGELF